A selection of T cell receptor beta chains follows, all from one sample in a study of CXCR3-negative and CXCR3-positive naive CD8 T cells. Using the 5' RACE reads, TCRdb records one entry per CDR3 protein without DNA. This sample lists over 45,000 distinct CDR3 sequences; its ten largest clones have 15%. The sample was memory CD8+ T cells from blood. Receptors were obtained from a human donor in good health. Some clones in this sample may be carry-over from other donors' samples. CDR3s include the opening cysteine and the closing phenylalanine or tryptophan. The listing skips clone size in some rows; elsewhere it reads once, few, many or a size class.

>16|NA|TRBV14|TRBJ2-7
CASSQDVGLVIYEQYF
>12|NA|TRBV12-3/TRBV12-4|TRBJ2-1
CASSLVGNEQFF
>15|NA|TRBV9|TRBJ1-1
CASSVGGGLETEAFF
>14|NA|TRBV7-9|TRBJ1-1
CASSQPGEGTEAFF
>12|NA|TRBV29-1|TRBJ1-1
CSVLGVNTEAFF
>16|NA|TRBV6-2/TRBV6-3|TRBJ1-5
CASSGPMEISNQPQHF
>18|NA|TRBV9|TRBJ2-1
CASSGYGSAGGDYNEQFF
>13|NA|TRBV12-3/TRBV12-4|TRBJ1-4
CARGRDGNEKLFF
>13|NA|TRBV29-1|TRBJ2-5
CSARRRVQETQYF
>14|NA|TRBV28|TRBJ1-1
CASSLVGDGSEAFF
>15|NA|TRBV29-1|TRBJ2-1
CSADRGRGPHNEQFF
>13|medium-sized|TRBV6-5|TRBJ1-1
CASSAGLDTEAFF
>18|NA|TRBV7-7|TRBJ2-1
CASSLASGGVLPYNEQFF
>13|NA|TRBV29-1|TRBJ2-7
CSAVSGLGREQYF
>11|NA|TRBV29-1|TRBJ2-7
CSATVNYEQYF
>15|NA|TRBV7-6|TRBJ2-1
CASSLADRAYNEQFF
>12|NA|TRBV12-3/TRBV12-4|TRBJ1-1
CASSPRGGGAFF
>19|NA|TRBV21-1|TRBJ2-2
CASSKEGSSVAWNTGELFF
>15|NA|TRBV4-3|TRBJ2-7
CASSLLPLSSYEQYF
>13|NA|TRBV30|TRBJ1-1
CAWSGRSGTEAFF
>14|NA|TRBV6-4|TRBJ2-3
CASSEGQDTDTQYF
>13|NA|TRBV12-3/TRBV12-4|TRBJ1-2
CASSSTGNYGYTF
>15|NA|TRBV6-5|TRBJ2-1
CASSPLAGGQHEQFF
>14|NA|TRBV10-2|TRBJ2-3
CASSTGGSGDTQYF
>13|NA|TRBV11-1|TRBJ2-7
CASSFTGSYEQYF
>17|NA|TRBV4-2|TRBJ2-1
CASSRGTSGGAGLEQFF